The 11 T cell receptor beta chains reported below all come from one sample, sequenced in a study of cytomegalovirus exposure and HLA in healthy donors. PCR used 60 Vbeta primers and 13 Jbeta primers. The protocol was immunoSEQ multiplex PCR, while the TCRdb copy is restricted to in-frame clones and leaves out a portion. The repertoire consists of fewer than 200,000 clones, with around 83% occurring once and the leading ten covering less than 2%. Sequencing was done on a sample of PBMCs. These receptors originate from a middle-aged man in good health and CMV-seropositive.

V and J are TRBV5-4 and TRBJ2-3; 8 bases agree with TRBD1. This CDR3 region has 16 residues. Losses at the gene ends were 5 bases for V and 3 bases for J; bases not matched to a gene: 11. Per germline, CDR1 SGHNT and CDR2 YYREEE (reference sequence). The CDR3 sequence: CASRKGGTGTTDTQYF. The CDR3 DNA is TGTGCCAGCAGAAAAGGAGGGACAGGAACAACAGATACGCAGTATTTT.

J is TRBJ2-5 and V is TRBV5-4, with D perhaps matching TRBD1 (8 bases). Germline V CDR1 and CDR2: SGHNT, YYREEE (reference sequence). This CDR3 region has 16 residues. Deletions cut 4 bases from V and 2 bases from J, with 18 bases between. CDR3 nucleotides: TGTGCCAGCAGCGGGGGGGGGACAGGTAAACAAGAGACCCAGTACTTC. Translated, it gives CASSGGGTGKQETQYF.

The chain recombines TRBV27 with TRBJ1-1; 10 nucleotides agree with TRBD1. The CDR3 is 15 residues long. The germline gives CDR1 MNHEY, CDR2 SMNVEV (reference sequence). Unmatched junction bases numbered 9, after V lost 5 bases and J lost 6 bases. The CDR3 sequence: CASSPRTGGRAEAFF. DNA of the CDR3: TGTGCCAGCAGTCCGAGGACAGGGGGGAGGGCTGAAGCTTTCTTT.

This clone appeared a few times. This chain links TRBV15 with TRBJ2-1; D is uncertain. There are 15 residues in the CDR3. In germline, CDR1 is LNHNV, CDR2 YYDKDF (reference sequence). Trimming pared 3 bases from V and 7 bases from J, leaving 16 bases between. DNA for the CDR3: TGTGCCACCAGCAGTGACGGTCGAGGTAGGAATGAGCAGTTCTTC. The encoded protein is CATSSDGRGRNEQFF.

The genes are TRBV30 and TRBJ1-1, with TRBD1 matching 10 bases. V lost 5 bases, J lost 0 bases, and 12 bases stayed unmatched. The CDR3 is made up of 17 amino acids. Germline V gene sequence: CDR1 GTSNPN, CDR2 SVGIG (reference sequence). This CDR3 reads CAWRAGTGAPMNTEAFF. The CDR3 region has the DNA TGTGCCTGGCGCGCCGGGACAGGGGCCCCCATGAACACTGAAGCTTTCTTT.

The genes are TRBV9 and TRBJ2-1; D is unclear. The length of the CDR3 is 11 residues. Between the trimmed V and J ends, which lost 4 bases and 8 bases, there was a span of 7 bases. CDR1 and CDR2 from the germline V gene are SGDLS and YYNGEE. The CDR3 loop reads CASSLFDEQFF. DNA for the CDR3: TGTGCCAGCAGCTTGTTCGATGAGCAGTTCTTC.

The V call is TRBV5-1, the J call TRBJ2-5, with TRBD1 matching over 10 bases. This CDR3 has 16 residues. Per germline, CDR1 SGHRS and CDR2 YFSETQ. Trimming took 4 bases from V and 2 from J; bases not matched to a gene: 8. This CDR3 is CASSPVGTGAQETQYF. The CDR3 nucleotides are TGCGCCAGCAGCCCTGTAGGGACAGGGGCACAAGAGACCCAGTACTTC.

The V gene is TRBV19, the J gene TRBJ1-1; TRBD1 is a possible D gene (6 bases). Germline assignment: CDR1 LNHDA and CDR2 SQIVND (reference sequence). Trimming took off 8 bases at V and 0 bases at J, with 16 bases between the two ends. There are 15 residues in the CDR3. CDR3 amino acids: CASGRDRTLNTEAFF. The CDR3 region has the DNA TGTGCCAGTGGGAGAGACAGGACCTTGAACACTGAAGCTTTCTTT.

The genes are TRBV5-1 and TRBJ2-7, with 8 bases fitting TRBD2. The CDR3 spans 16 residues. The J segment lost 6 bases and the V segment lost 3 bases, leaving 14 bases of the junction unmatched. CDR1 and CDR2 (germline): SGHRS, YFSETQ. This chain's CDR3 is CASSWASSGGTGEQYF. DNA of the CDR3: TGCGCCAGCAGCTGGGCCTCGAGCGGGGGCACGGGCGAGCAGTACTTC.

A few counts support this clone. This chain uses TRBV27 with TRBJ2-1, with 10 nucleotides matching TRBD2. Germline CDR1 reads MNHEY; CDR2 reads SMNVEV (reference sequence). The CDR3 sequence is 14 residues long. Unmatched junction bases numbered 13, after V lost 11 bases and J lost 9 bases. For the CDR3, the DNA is TGTGCCTCGGAACCGGGGAGCGGGAGGGGTGAGCAGTTCTTC. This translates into CASEPGSGRGEQFF.

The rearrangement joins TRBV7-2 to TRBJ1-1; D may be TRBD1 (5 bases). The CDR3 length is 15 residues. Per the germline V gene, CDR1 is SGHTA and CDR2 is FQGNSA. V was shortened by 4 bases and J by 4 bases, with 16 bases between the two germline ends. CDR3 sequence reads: CASSSLTAGATEAFF. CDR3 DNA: TGTGCCAGCAGCTCGCTGACAGCTGGGGCCACTGAAGCTTTCTTT.